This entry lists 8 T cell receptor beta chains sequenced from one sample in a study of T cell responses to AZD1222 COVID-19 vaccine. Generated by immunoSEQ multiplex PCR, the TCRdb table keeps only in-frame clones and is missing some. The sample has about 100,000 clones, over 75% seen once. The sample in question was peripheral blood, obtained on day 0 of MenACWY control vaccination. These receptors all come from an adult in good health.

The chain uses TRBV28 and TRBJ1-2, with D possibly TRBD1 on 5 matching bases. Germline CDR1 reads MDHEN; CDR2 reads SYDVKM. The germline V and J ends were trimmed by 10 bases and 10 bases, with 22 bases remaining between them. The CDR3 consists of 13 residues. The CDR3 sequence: CATGQGLSVDYTF. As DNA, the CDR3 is TGTGCCACGGGGCAGGGCCTTTCTGTCGACTACACCTTC.

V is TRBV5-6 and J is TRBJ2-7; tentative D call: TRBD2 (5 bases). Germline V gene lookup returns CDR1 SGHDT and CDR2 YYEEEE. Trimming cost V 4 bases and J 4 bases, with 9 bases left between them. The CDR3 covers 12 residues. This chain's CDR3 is CASSQADYEQYF. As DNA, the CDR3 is TGTGCCAGCAGCCAAGCGGATTACGAGCAGTACTTC.

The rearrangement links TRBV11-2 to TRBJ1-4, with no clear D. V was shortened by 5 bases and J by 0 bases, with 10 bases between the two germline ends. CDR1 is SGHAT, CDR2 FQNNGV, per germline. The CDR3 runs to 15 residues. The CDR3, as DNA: TGTGCCAGCAGCCCTGGCCCGACAACTAATGAAAAACTGTTTTTT. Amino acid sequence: CASSPGPTTNEKLFF.

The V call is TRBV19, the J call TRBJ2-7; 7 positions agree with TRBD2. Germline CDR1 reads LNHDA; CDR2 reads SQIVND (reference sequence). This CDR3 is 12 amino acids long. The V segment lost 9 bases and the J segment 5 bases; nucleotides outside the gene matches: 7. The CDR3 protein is CASRGVDHEQYF. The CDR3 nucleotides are TGTGCCAGCCGGGGGGTAGACCACGAGCAGTACTTC. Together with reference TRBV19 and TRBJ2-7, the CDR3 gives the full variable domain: DGGITQSPKYLFRKEGQNVTLSCEQNLNHDAMYWYRQDPGQGLRLIYYSQIVNDFQKGDIAEGYSVSREKKESFPLTVTSAQKNPTAFYLCASRGVDHEQYFGPGTRLTVT.

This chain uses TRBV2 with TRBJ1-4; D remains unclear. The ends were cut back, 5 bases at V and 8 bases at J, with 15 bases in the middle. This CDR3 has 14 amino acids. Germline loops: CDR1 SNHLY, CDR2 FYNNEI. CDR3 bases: TGTGCCAGCAGTCCCCGGGAGGGTTCCGAAAAACTGTTTTTT. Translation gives CASSPREGSEKLFF.

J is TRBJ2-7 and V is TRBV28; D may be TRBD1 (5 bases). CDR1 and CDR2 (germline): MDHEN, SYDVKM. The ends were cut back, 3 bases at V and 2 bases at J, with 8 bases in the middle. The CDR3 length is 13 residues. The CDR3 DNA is TGTGCCAGCAGTTTGGACATTCCCTACGAGCAGTACTTC. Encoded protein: CASSLDIPYEQYF.

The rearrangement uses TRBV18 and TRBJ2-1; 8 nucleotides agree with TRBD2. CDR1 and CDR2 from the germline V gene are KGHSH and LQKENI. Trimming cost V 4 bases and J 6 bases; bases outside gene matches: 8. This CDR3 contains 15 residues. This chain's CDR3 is CASSQSGRWGNEQFF. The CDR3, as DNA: TGTGCCAGCTCACAAAGCGGGAGATGGGGCAATGAGCAGTTCTTC.

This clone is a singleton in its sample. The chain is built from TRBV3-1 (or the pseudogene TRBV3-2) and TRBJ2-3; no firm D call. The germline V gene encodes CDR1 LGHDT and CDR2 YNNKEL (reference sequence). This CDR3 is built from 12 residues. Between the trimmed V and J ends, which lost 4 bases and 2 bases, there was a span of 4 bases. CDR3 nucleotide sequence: TGTGCCAGCAGCCGTGACACAGATACGCAGTATTTT. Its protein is CASSRDTDTQYF.